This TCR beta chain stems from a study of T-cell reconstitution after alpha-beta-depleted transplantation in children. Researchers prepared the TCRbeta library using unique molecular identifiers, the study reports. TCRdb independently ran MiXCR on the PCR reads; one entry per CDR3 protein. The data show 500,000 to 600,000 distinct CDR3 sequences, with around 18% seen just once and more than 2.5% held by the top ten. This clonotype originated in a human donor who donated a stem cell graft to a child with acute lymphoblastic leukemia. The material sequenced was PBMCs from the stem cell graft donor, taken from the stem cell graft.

The CDR3 DNA sequence: TGTGCCAGCAGCGTAGGGGGACAGAGCGCCTATGGCTACACCTTC. Its translation: CASSVGGQSAYGYTF. The chain carries TRBV9 and TRBJ1-2; 7 bases agree with TRBD1. The CDR3 totals 15 residues. Germline loops: CDR1 SGDLS, CDR2 YYNGEE. J gave up 4 bases and V 0 bases, and 6 bases lay outside the gene matches.